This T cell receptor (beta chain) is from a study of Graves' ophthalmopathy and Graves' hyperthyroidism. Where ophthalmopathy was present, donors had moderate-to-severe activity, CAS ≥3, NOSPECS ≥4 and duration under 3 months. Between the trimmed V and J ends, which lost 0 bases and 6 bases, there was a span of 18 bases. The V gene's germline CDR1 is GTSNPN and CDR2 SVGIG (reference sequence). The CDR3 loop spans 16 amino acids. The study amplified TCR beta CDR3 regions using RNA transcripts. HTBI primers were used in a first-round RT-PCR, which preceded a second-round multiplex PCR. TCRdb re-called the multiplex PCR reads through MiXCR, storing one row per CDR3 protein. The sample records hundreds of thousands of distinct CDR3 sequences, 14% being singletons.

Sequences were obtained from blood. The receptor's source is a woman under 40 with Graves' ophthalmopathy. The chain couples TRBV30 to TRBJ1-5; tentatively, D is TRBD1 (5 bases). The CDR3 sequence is CAWSVPGTPGRQPQHF. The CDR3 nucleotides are TGTGCCTGGAGTGTACCGGGGACCCCAGGGCGTCAGCCCCAGCATTTT.